These T cell receptor beta chains were read from a single sample in a study of shared clonotypes between healthy human individuals. Clones were read by immunoSEQ multiplex PCR, and TCRdb kept only the in-frame ones, dropping some. The table has millions of clones, more than 85% seen once; the top ten hold 0.39%. Sequenced material: naive CD4+ T cells from PBMCs. The receptors shown here come from a man younger than 30 in good health. Some clones in this sample may be carry-over from other donors' samples. Both conserved end residues are part of each CDR3. Each record gives: CDR3 protein, CDR3 DNA, J gene, V gene, D gene, clone size. D genes are given only for firm matches. Expanded clones are given a class, and other clones once, few, many or no size at all.

cdr3_aa: CASSLERGEAFF
cdr3_nt: TGCGCCAGCAGCTTAGAACGGGGTGAAGCTTTCTTT
j_call: TRBJ1-1
v_call: TRBV5-1
d_call: -
clone_size: -

cdr3_aa: CASSRQGGGYSGNTIYF
cdr3_nt: TGTGCCAGCAGCCGACAGGGAGGGGGCTACTCTGGAAACACCATATATTTT
j_call: TRBJ1-3
v_call: TRBV11-2
d_call: TRBD1
clone_size: -

cdr3_aa: CSGKGYNEQFF
cdr3_nt: TGCAGCGGTAAAGGCTACAATGAGCAGTTCTTC
j_call: TRBJ2-1
v_call: TRBV20-1
d_call: -
clone_size: -

cdr3_aa: CASRSGTGGFTEAFF
cdr3_nt: TGTGCCAGCAGATCAGGGACAGGAGGGTTCACTGAAGCTTTCTTT
j_call: TRBJ1-1
v_call: TRBV28
d_call: TRBD1
clone_size: -

cdr3_aa: CASSLGMGTEAFF
cdr3_nt: TGTGCCAGCAGCTTAGGTATGGGCACTGAAGCTTTCTTT
j_call: TRBJ1-1
v_call: TRBV7-2
d_call: -
clone_size: -

cdr3_aa: CASSRTSGSYNEQFF
cdr3_nt: TGTGCCAGCAGCCGAACTAGCGGATCCTACAATGAGCAGTTCTTC
j_call: TRBJ2-1
v_call: TRBV7-3
d_call: TRBD2
clone_size: -

cdr3_aa: CASSGTGIGNTIYF
cdr3_nt: TGTGCCAGCAGTGGGACAGGGATTGGAAACACCATATATTTT
j_call: TRBJ1-3
v_call: TRBV6-5
d_call: TRBD1
clone_size: -

cdr3_aa: CASSSWVAPGGETQYF
cdr3_nt: TGTGCCAGCAGTTCCTGGGTCGCTCCAGGAGGAGAGACCCAGTACTTC
j_call: TRBJ2-5
v_call: TRBV5-6
d_call: -
clone_size: -

cdr3_aa: CASSRKASGRGTDTQYF
cdr3_nt: TGTGCCAGCAGCAGAAAGGCTAGCGGGAGGGGCACAGATACGCAGTATTTT
j_call: TRBJ2-3
v_call: TRBV5-4
d_call: TRBD2
clone_size: -

cdr3_aa: CASSPRSGSTDTQYF
cdr3_nt: TGTGCCAGCTCACCACGCTCAGGGAGCACAGATACGCAGTATTTT
j_call: TRBJ2-3
v_call: TRBV18
d_call: -
clone_size: -

cdr3_aa: CASSPGEVHEQFF
cdr3_nt: TGTGCCAGCAGCCCTGGGGAGGTCCATGAGCAGTTCTTC
j_call: TRBJ2-1
v_call: TRBV7-3
d_call: -
clone_size: -

cdr3_aa: CASRRQGGGNEQFF
cdr3_nt: TGTGCCAGCAGACGACAGGGGGGAGGAAATGAGCAGTTCTTC
j_call: TRBJ2-1
v_call: TRBV28
d_call: TRBD1
clone_size: -

cdr3_aa: CASSVVTDTQYF
cdr3_nt: TGTGCCAGCTCAGTCGTCACAGATACGCAGTATTTT
j_call: TRBJ2-3
v_call: TRBV18
d_call: -
clone_size: -

cdr3_aa: CASSPRTGSNPNEKLFF
cdr3_nt: TGTGCCAGCAGCCCTCGGACAGGTTCCAACCCAAATGAAAAACTGTTTTTT
j_call: TRBJ1-4
v_call: TRBV28
d_call: TRBD1
clone_size: -

cdr3_aa: CASSLGQSNQPQHF
cdr3_nt: TGTGCCAGCAGCTTGGGACAGAGCAATCAGCCCCAGCATTTT
j_call: TRBJ1-5
v_call: TRBV5-6
d_call: -
clone_size: -

cdr3_aa: CASSPPSRGANTEAFF
cdr3_nt: TGTGCCAGCTCACCACCGTCCCGGGGGGCTAACACTGAAGCTTTCTTT
j_call: TRBJ1-1
v_call: TRBV18
d_call: -
clone_size: -

cdr3_aa: CASTTGPPSYEQYF
cdr3_nt: TGTGCCAGCACCACAGGGCCACCCTCCTACGAGCAGTACTTC
j_call: TRBJ2-7
v_call: TRBV28
d_call: -
clone_size: -

cdr3_aa: CASSFAGANVLTF
cdr3_nt: TGTGCCAGCAGTTTCGCCGGGGCCAACGTCCTGACTTTC
j_call: TRBJ2-6
v_call: TRBV27
d_call: -
clone_size: -

cdr3_aa: CASSYGPAYEQYF
cdr3_nt: TGTGCCAGCAGTTATGGGCCCGCCTACGAGCAGTACTTC
j_call: TRBJ2-7
v_call: TRBV6-5
d_call: -
clone_size: -

cdr3_aa: CASRGDAYEQYF
cdr3_nt: TGTGCCAGCAGAGGGGATGCCTACGAGCAGTACTTC
j_call: TRBJ2-7
v_call: TRBV28
d_call: -
clone_size: -

cdr3_aa: CAISESGPTLGDEQYF
cdr3_nt: TGTGCCATCAGTGAGTCGGGACCGACCCTAGGCGACGAGCAGTACTTC
j_call: TRBJ2-7
v_call: TRBV10-3
d_call: -
clone_size: -

cdr3_aa: CASSNSGGADTGELFF
cdr3_nt: TGTGCCAGCAGCAATTCTGGGGGTGCCGACACCGGGGAGCTGTTTTTT
j_call: TRBJ2-2
v_call: TRBV11-2
d_call: -
clone_size: once

cdr3_aa: CAWTETRIARSREQYF
cdr3_nt: TGTGCCTGGACCGAAACCCGCATTGCCCGGTCTCGCGAGCAGTACTTC
j_call: TRBJ2-7
v_call: TRBV30
d_call: -
clone_size: -

cdr3_aa: CASSRGTMATGELFF
cdr3_nt: TGTGCCAGCTCGCGGGGGACAATGGCCACCGGGGAGCTGTTTTTT
j_call: TRBJ2-2
v_call: TRBV6-6
d_call: -
clone_size: -

cdr3_aa: CASNDVAYNEQFF
cdr3_nt: TGTGCCAGCAATGATGTTGCTTACAATGAGCAGTTCTTC
j_call: TRBJ2-1
v_call: TRBV6-1
d_call: -
clone_size: -

cdr3_aa: CAISPSAGGGAYEQYF
cdr3_nt: TGTGCCATCAGTCCCTCCGCGGGAGGGGGGGCCTACGAGCAGTACTTC
j_call: TRBJ2-7
v_call: TRBV10-3
d_call: TRBD2
clone_size: -

cdr3_aa: CASSAQGASETQYF
cdr3_nt: TGCGCCAGCAGCGCGCAGGGGGCATCAGAGACCCAGTACTTC
j_call: TRBJ2-5
v_call: TRBV5-1
d_call: TRBD1
clone_size: once

cdr3_aa: CASSLSGWNTEAFF
cdr3_nt: TGTGCCAGCAGCTTATCAGGGTGGAACACTGAAGCTTTCTTT
j_call: TRBJ1-1
v_call: TRBV7-3
d_call: -
clone_size: few

cdr3_aa: CAIGAQGAEKLFF
cdr3_nt: TGTGCCATCGGGGCACAGGGGGCAGAAAAACTGTTTTTT
j_call: TRBJ1-4
v_call: TRBV10-3
d_call: TRBD1
clone_size: -

cdr3_aa: CASSIIGTGEDFREQYF
cdr3_nt: TGTGCCAGTAGTATTATTGGGACAGGGGAGGATTTTCGGGAGCAGTACTTC
j_call: TRBJ2-7
v_call: TRBV19
d_call: TRBD1
clone_size: -

cdr3_aa: CASSLVRGRGGNTEAFF
cdr3_nt: TGTGCCAGCAGCTTAGTCAGAGGTAGGGGCGGGAACACTGAAGCTTTCTTT
j_call: TRBJ1-1
v_call: TRBV7-2
d_call: -
clone_size: once

cdr3_aa: CASSPVVVAGGPGDTQYF
cdr3_nt: TGTGCCAGCTCACCAGTAGTAGTAGCGGGAGGCCCAGGAGATACGCAGTATTTT
j_call: TRBJ2-3
v_call: TRBV18
d_call: TRBD2
clone_size: -

cdr3_aa: CASSRDRAYEQYF
cdr3_nt: TGTGCCAGTAGCCGGGACAGGGCCTACGAGCAGTACTTC
j_call: TRBJ2-7
v_call: TRBV19
d_call: TRBD1
clone_size: few

cdr3_aa: CASLTNGYTF
cdr3_nt: TGTGCCAGCCTTACAAATGGCTACACCTTC
j_call: TRBJ1-2
v_call: TRBV6-1
d_call: -
clone_size: -

cdr3_aa: CASSVQGVSYNEQFF
cdr3_nt: TGTGCCAGCAGTGTACAGGGGGTGTCCTACAATGAGCAGTTCTTC
j_call: TRBJ2-1
v_call: TRBV6-5
d_call: TRBD1
clone_size: -

cdr3_aa: CASSPRFVGVNTGELFF
cdr3_nt: TGTGCCAGCTCACCAAGATTTGTGGGGGTGAACACCGGGGAGCTGTTTTTT
j_call: TRBJ2-2
v_call: TRBV18
d_call: -
clone_size: -

cdr3_aa: CAWSRGTGNYNEQFF
cdr3_nt: TGTGCCTGGAGTAGGGGGACAGGGAACTACAATGAGCAGTTCTTC
j_call: TRBJ2-1
v_call: TRBV30
d_call: TRBD1
clone_size: -

cdr3_aa: CASSFTGTGYGETQYF
cdr3_nt: TGCGCCAGCAGCTTCACCGGGACAGGGTACGGCGAGACCCAGTACTTC
j_call: TRBJ2-5
v_call: TRBV5-1
d_call: TRBD1
clone_size: once

cdr3_aa: CASSLSGATNEKLFF
cdr3_nt: TGTGCCAGCAGCTTAAGCGGAGCAACTAATGAAAAACTGTTTTTT
j_call: TRBJ1-4
v_call: TRBV7-9
d_call: -
clone_size: -

cdr3_aa: CASSLGGINPSTDTQYF
cdr3_nt: TGTGCCAGCAGTTTGGGGGGTATAAACCCTAGCACAGATACGCAGTATTTT
j_call: TRBJ2-3
v_call: TRBV28
d_call: -
clone_size: -

cdr3_aa: CAIPGGCGGTAVDYGYTF
cdr3_nt: TGTGCCATCCCTGGTGGTTGCGGGGGGACAGCGGTTGACTATGGCTACACCTTC
j_call: TRBJ1-2
v_call: TRBV7-6
d_call: TRBD1
clone_size: -

cdr3_aa: CASSLTGTWHF
cdr3_nt: TGTGCCAGCAGCTTGACTGGGACTTGGCATTTT
j_call: TRBJ1-5
v_call: TRBV5-6
d_call: -
clone_size: once

cdr3_aa: CASSLGGTSYNEQFF
cdr3_nt: TGTGCCAGCTCACTGGGGGGTACCTCCTACAATGAGCAGTTCTTC
j_call: TRBJ2-1
v_call: TRBV18
d_call: -
clone_size: -

cdr3_aa: CASSGGLALSYNEQFF
cdr3_nt: TGTGCCAGCAGTGGGGGACTAGCCCTCTCCTACAATGAGCAGTTCTTC
j_call: TRBJ2-1
v_call: TRBV2
d_call: TRBD2
clone_size: -

cdr3_aa: CASSSTPRDRNTGELFF
cdr3_nt: TGTGCCAGCAGCTCGACACCCCGGGACAGAAACACCGGGGAGCTGTTTTTT
j_call: TRBJ2-2
v_call: TRBV11-2
d_call: TRBD1
clone_size: -